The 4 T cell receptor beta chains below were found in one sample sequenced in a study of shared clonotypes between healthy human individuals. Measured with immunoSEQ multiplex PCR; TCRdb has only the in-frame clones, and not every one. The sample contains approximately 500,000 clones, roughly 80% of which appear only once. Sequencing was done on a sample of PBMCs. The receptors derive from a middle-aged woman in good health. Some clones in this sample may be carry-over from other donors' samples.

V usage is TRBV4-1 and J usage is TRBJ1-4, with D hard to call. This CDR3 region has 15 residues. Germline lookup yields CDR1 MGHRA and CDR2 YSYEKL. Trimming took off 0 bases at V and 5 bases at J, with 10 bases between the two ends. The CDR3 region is CASSQDARYNEKLFF. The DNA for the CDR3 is TGCGCCAGCAGCCAAGATGCCCGTTACAATGAAAAACTGTTTTTT.

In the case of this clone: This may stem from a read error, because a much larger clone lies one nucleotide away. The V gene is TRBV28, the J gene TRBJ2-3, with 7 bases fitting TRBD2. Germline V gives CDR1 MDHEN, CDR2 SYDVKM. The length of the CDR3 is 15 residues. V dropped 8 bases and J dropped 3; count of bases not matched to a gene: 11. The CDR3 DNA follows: TGTGCCAGCCTACCCGGGGGGTGGAGGACAGATACGCAGTATTTT. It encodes CASLPGGWRTDTQYF. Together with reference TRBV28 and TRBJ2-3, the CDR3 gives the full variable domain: DVKVTQSSRYLVKRTGEKVFLECVQDMDHENMFWYRQDPGLGLRLIYFSYDVKMKEKGDIPEGYSVSREKKERFSLILESASTNQTSMYLCASLPGGWRTDTQYFGPGTRLTVL.

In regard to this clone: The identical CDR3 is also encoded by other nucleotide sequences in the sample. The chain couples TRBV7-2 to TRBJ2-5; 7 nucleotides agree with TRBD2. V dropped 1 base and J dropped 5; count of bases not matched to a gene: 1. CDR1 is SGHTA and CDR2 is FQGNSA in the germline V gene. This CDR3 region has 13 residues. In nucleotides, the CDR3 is TGTGCCAGCAGCTTAGTGGGAGGGGAGACCCAGTACTTC. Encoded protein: CASSLVGGETQYF.

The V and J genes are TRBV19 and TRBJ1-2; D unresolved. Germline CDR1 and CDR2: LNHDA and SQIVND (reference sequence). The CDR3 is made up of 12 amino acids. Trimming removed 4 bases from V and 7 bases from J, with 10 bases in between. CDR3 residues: CASSTGTAGYTF. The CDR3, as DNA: TGTGCCAGTAGTACGGGAACGGCTGGCTACACCTTC.